The 21 T cell receptor beta chains listed next were all sequenced from one sample in a study of T cell changes during pregnancy in multiple sclerosis. TCRdb keeps only in-frame clones here, not all; method: immunoSEQ multiplex PCR. The table lists 35,000 to 45,000 clones, about 92% of them singletons. Sequencing used CD8+ T cells from peripheral blood mononuclear cells, obtained in the third trimester of pregnancy. The receptors derive from a female donor with multiple sclerosis, enrolled in a pregnancy study.

This clone was recorded once. The V call is TRBV10-2, the J call TRBJ1-3, with TRBD1 matching 7 bases. CDR1 is WSHSY, CDR2 SAAADI, per germline. The CDR3 has 13 residues. V shed 0 bases and J 10 bases; nucleotides not matched to a gene: 3. The CDR3 is CASSESTGSTIYF. As DNA, the CDR3 is TGCGCCAGCAGTGAGTCGACAGGGTCTACCATATATTTT.

The chain uses TRBV6-5 and TRBJ2-7; the D gene is possibly TRBD2 (6 bases). Trimming left V 9 bases short and J 0 bases short, with 12 bases between. CDR3 length: 13 amino acids. Germline assignment: CDR1 MNHEY and CDR2 SVGAGI. CDR3 sequence (DNA): TGTGCCAGTAGTCGGGGGAGCTCCTACGAGCAGTACTTC. Its translation is CASSRGSSYEQYF.

This chain uses TRBV28 with TRBJ2-1, with D perhaps TRBD2 (6 bases). Germline assignment: CDR1 MDHEN and CDR2 SYDVKM. CDR3 size: 12 residues. As DNA, the CDR3 is TGTGCGACATCCCTAGCGTACAATGAGCAGTTCTTC. This codes for CATSLAYNEQFF.

V is TRBV5-6 and J is TRBJ2-1, with 9 positions matching TRBD1. The CDR3 loop spans 13 amino acids. Germline V gene lookup returns CDR1 SGHDT and CDR2 YYEEEE. Trimming cost V 4 bases and J 8 bases; bases outside gene matches: 4. The CDR3, as DNA: TGTGCCAGCAGCCCACAGGGGGCATATGAGCAGTTCTTC. Its translation is CASSPQGAYEQFF. The variable domain in full, with the rest retrieved from reference TRBV5-6 and TRBJ2-1, is DAGVTQSPTHLIKTRGQQVTLRCSPKSGHDTVSWYQQALGQGPQFIFQYYEEEERQRGNFPDRFSGHQFPNYSSELNVNALLLGDSALYLCASSPQGAYEQFFGPGTRLTVL.

The chain links TRBV2 to TRBJ1-2; the match to TRBD1 covers 7 bases. Germline values: CDR1 SNHLY, CDR2 FYNNEI. CDR3 length: 19 residues. With V trimmed by 2 bases and J by 3 bases, 18 bases remained unmatched. CDR3 residues: CASSEIPGQNVPPDYGYTF. CDR3 nucleotides: TGTGCCAGCAGTGAAATCCCGGGACAGAATGTCCCCCCCGACTATGGCTACACCTTC.

The rearrangement links TRBV27 to TRBJ2-3; TRBD2 matches at 7 bases. CDR1 is MNHEY and CDR2 is SMNVEV in the germline V gene (reference sequence). V trimming: 5 bases; J trimming: 2 bases; junction bases outside the gene matches: 4. This CDR3 spans 14 amino acids. Here the CDR3 reads CASSQGLSTDTQYF. The CDR3 nucleotides read TGTGCCAGCAGTCAGGGACTATCCACAGATACGCAGTATTTT.

The rearrangement uses TRBV29-1 and TRBJ2-7; D may be TRBD2 (6 bases). V was shortened by 3 bases and J by 9 bases, with 12 bases between the two germline ends. In germline, CDR1 is SQVTM, CDR2 ANQGSEA. This CDR3 is built from 11 residues. The CDR3: CSVEEGLLQYF. In DNA, the CDR3 is TGCAGCGTTGAGGAGGGGCTCTTGCAGTACTTC.

The chain uses TRBV10-1 and TRBJ1-1, with unresolved D. Trimming cost V 10 bases and J 0 bases, with 12 bases left between them. The CDR3 has 13 residues. The V gene's germline CDR1 is WNHNN and CDR2 SYGVQD (reference sequence). The CDR3 coding sequence is TGCGCCACCGCTGAGGGCATGAACACTGAAGCTTTCTTT. Protein sequence: CATAEGMNTEAFF.

The rearrangement uses TRBV19 and TRBJ1-2, with 10 bases identical to TRBD1. Germline V gene sequence: CDR1 LNHDA, CDR2 SQIVND (reference sequence). This CDR3 contains 13 residues. J was trimmed by 8 bases and V by 4 bases; bases with no gene match: 4. The CDR3 nucleotides read TGTGCCAGTAGTACAGGGACAGGGGCCGGCTACACCTTC. Protein product: CASSTGTGAGYTF.

V is TRBV15 and J is TRBJ2-2; 8 positions match TRBD1. In germline, CDR1 is LNHNV, CDR2 YYDKDF (reference sequence). The CDR3 totals 17 residues. J gave up 5 bases and V 2 bases, and 10 bases lay outside the gene matches. The CDR3 bases are TGTGCCACCAGCAGACGGGCAGGGGGCGTATCGACCGGGGAGCTGTTTTTT. The encoded protein is CATSRRAGGVSTGELFF.

The chain has TRBV5-6 and TRBJ2-7, with D possibly being TRBD2 (6 bases). Germline lookup yields CDR1 SGHDT and CDR2 YYEEEE. Deletions cut 4 bases from V and 0 bases from J, with 8 bases between. The CDR3 runs 13 residues. CDR3 bases: TGTGCCAGCAGCGCCGGGAGCTCCTACGAGCAGTACTTC. Its translation: CASSAGSSYEQYF.

The V and J genes are TRBV11-2 and TRBJ2-1; 11 bases match TRBD2. The CDR3 is 18 residues long. Germline V gene lookup returns CDR1 SGHAT and CDR2 FQNNGV. Germline trimming cut 0 bases from V and 8 bases from J; bases unmatched to any gene: 12. CDR3 sequence reads: CASSLDRSLAGGMDEQFF. CDR3 bases: TGTGCCAGCAGCTTAGATAGGTCTCTAGCGGGGGGCATGGATGAGCAGTTCTTC. The full variable domain, rest sourced from reference TRBV11-2 and TRBJ2-1, is EAGVAQSPRYKIIEKRQSVAFWCNPISGHATLYWYQQILGQGPKLLIQFQNNGVVDDSQLPKDRFSAERLKGVDSTLKIQPAKLEDSAVYLCASSLDRSLAGGMDEQFFGPGTRLTVL.

This chain uses TRBV19 with TRBJ2-1; no reliable D call. The germline V gene has CDR1 LNHDA and CDR2 SQIVND (reference sequence). The CDR3 loop spans 15 amino acids. Trimming took off 1 base at V and 0 bases at J, with 7 bases between the two ends. The CDR3 region is CASSIGTSSYNEQFF. The CDR3 DNA reads TGTGCCAGTAGTATAGGTACCAGCTCCTACAATGAGCAGTTCTTC.

The V gene is TRBV2, the J gene TRBJ1-1; 7 bases align to TRBD1. The V segment lost 3 bases and the J segment 1 base; nucleotides outside the gene matches: 8. Germline V CDR1 and CDR2: SNHLY, FYNNEI. This CDR3 has 16 residues. DNA of the CDR3: TGTGCCAGCAGTGATTCCGCAAGGGGGCCGAACACTGAAGCTTTCTTT. This gives the protein CASSDSARGPNTEAFF.

The chain couples TRBV4-1 to TRBJ1-1, with 7 bases aligning to TRBD1. Trimming removed 3 bases from V and 1 base from J; junction bases left unmatched: 8. CDR3 length equals 16 residues. Germline values: CDR1 MGHRA, CDR2 YSYEKL. The CDR3 nucleotides read TGCGCCAGCAGCCAGCCTAACAGGGGCCCGAACACTGAAGCTTTCTTT. Translation: CASSQPNRGPNTEAFF.

The V gene is TRBV21-1, the J gene TRBJ1-1; the D call TRBD1 from the table was never checked on the DNA. TRBV21-1 has pseudogene status. This CDR3 has 21 amino acids. The CDR3 here is CASSKGCGTGRVYAENTEAFF. The DNA of the CDR3 is TGTGCCAGCAGCAAAGGGTGCGGGACAGGGCGGGTTTATGCGGAGAACACTGAAGCTTTCTTT.

The V call is TRBV5-4, the J call TRBJ2-3; a possible D gene is TRBD2 (7 bases). The CDR3 runs to 16 residues. V lost 4 bases and J 6 bases, leaving 21 bases between the germline ends. Germline V gene data show CDR1 as SGHNT and CDR2 as YYREEE (reference sequence). The CDR3 spells CASSAAFRGAPDTQYF. CDR3 DNA sequence: TGTGCCAGCAGCGCCGCCTTCCGGGGGGCCCCCGATACGCAGTATTTT. Together with reference TRBV5-4 and TRBJ2-3, the CDR3 gives the full variable domain: ETGVTQSPTHLIKTRGQQVTLRCSSQSGHNTVSWYQQALGQGPQFIFQYYREEENGRGNFPPRFSGLQFPNYSSELNVNALELDDSALYLCASSAAFRGAPDTQYFGPGTRLTVL.

The chain links TRBV15 to TRBJ2-1, with 10 bases fitting TRBD2. This CDR3 is 15 amino acids long. V was clipped by 11 bases and J by 5 bases; unmatched bases: 12. CDR1 and CDR2 from the germline V gene are LNHNV and YYDKDF (reference sequence). This CDR3 reads CAAGPRTSGHNEQFF. For the CDR3, the DNA is TGTGCCGCAGGCCCGAGGACTAGCGGACACAATGAGCAGTTCTTC. Based on the CDR3 plus reference TRBV15 and TRBJ2-1, the full variable domain is DAMVIQNPRYQVTQFGKPVTLSCSQTLNHNVMYWYQQKSSQAPKLLFHYYDKDFNNEADTPDNFQSRRPNTSFCFLDIRSPGLGDTAMYLCAAGPRTSGHNEQFFGPGTRLTVL.

The CDR3 nucleotides read TGTGCCAGCAGTTTAGGGGCATCGGTTACCGGGGAGCTGTTTTTT. It is translated as CASSLGASVTGELFF. V gene TRBV27 combines with J gene TRBJ2-2; weak D call: TRBD1 (5 bases). There are 15 residues in the CDR3. Germline-derived CDR1 and CDR2 are MNHEY and SMNVEV (reference sequence). The ends were cut back, 2 bases at V and 5 bases at J, with 12 bases in the middle.

The chain employs TRBV15 and TRBJ1-2, with 9 bases lining up with TRBD1. The length of the CDR3 is 19 residues. The ends lost 5 bases at V and 1 base at J; junction bases unmatched: 17. Germline loops: CDR1 LNHNV, CDR2 YYDKDF (reference sequence). The CDR3 DNA is TGTGCCACCAGCGGGTACTTTCGGGACAGGGAGACCAGTAACTATGGCTACACCTTC. Amino acid sequence: CATSGYFRDRETSNYGYTF.

The chain joins TRBV9 to TRBJ2-1; the match to TRBD2 covers 9 bases. J was trimmed by 6 bases and V by 4 bases; bases with no gene match: 14. Germline V lookup: CDR1 SGDLS, CDR2 YYNGEE. The CDR3 runs 17 residues. CDR3 amino acids: CASSPPTGGGATNEQFF. The CDR3 DNA sequence: TGTGCCAGCAGCCCCCCCACGGGCGGGGGGGCCACCAATGAGCAGTTCTTC.